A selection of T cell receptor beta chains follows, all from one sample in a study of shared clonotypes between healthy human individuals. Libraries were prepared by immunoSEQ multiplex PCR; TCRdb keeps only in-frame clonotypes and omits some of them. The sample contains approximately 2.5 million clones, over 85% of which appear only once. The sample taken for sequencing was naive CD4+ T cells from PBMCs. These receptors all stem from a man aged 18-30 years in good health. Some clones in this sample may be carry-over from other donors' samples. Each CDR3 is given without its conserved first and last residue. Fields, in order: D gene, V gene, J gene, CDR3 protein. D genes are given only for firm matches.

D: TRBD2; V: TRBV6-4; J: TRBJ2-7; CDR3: ARQTSLLF
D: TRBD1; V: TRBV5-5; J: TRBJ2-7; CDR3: ASSLQGAQHGYEQY
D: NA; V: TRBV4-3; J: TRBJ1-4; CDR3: ASSQDHRVGKLF
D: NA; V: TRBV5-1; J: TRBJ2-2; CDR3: ASSLNSGLSTGELF
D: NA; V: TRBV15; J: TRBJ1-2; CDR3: ATRRSHNTNYGYT
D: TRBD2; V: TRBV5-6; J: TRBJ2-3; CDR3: ASSQRGLAASTDTQY
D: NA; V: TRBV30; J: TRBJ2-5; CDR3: AWGRSRQETQY
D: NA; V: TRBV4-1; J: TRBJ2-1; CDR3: ASSQDRMGHLDNEQF
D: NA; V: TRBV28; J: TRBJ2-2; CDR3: ASSLLAGELF
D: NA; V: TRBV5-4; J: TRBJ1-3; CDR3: AAGWNSGNTIY
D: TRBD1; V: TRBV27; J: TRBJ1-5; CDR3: ASSLLGGDQPQH
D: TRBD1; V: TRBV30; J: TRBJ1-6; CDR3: AWRIGQGAGSPLH
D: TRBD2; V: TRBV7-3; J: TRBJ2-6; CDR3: ASSFGPAGGSTGANVLT
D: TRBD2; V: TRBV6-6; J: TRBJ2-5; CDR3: ASSYDGRGDQETQY
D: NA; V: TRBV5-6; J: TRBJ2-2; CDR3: ASSSSSPPGELF
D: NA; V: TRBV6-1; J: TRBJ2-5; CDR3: ASSDGGVAIGTQY
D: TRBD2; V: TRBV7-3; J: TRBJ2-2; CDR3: ASSLAGTSGMSGTGELF
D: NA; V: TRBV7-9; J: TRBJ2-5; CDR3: ASSHSHRAQETQY
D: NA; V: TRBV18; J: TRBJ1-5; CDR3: ASSPSRQGGNQPQH
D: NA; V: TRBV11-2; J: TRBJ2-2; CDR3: ASSSLGGRNTGELF
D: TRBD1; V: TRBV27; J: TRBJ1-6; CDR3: ASSPTGVNSPLH
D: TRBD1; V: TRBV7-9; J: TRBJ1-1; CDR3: ASSPQGQTNTEAF
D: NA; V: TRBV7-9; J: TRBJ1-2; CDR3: ASSWRGLRGYT
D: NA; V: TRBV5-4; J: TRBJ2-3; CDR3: ASSLYGSSDTQY
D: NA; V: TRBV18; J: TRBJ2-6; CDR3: ASSPGGGQTGANVLT
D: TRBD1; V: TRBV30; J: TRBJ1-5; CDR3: AWNGDRDHEPQH
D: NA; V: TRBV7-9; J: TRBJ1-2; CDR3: ASSPGFYGYT
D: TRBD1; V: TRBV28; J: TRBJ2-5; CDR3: ASSFGTGGQETQY
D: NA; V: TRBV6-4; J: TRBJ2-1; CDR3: ASSFEESSYNEQF
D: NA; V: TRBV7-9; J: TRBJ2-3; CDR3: ASSRGPRLGTDTQY
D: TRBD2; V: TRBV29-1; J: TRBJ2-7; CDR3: SVQSVLGRDEQY
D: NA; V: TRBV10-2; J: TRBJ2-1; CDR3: ASRAGREVYNNEQF
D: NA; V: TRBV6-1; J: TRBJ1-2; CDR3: ATRMGPFNYGYT
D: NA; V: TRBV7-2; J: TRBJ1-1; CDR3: ASSLAAGTEAF
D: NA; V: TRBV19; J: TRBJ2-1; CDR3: ASSIARPLSEQF
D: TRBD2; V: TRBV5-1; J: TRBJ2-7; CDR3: ASRLLAGPYEQY
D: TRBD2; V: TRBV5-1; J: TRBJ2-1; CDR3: ASSWTSGRGNEQF
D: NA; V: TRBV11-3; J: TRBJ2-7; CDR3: ASSLGRGDSYEQY
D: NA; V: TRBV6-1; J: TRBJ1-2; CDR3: ASSGMTANYGYT
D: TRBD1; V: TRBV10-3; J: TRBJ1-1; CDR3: AISEPTGVGAF
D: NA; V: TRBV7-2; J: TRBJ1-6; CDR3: ASSLRQGQVLLNSPLH
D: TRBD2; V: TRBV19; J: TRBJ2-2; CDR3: ASSIVGSGRIGGELF
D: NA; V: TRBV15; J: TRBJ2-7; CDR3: ATRTSSYEQY
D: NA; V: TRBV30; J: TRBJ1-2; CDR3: AWSADSYGYT
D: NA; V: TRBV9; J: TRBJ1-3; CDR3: ASSVAGSYGNTIY